This T cell receptor beta chain was documented in a study of blood T cell repertoires in COVID-19. Study overall: PBMCs, B-cell-depleted T cells, or T cells were the source of the cDNA or gDNA that made up the material.

The protocol was immunoSEQ multiplex PCR, while the TCRdb copy is restricted to in-frame clones and leaves out a portion. The sample lists fewer than 300,000 clones; approximately 88% were seen once. CDR3 length equals 15 residues. Germline V CDR1 and CDR2: WSHSY, SAAADI. The V end lost 0 bases, the J end lost 0 bases, and 7 bases lay between the germline ends. Sequenced material: peripheral blood. The genes are TRBV10-2 and TRBJ2-3, with unresolved D. This receptor was obtained from a man between 18 and 29 years old with active or convalescent COVID-19. The CDR3 DNA reads as TGCGCCAGCAGTGAGTCGCCGGTAAGCACAGATACGCAGTATTTT. Protein sequence: CASSESPVSTDTQYF.